The 30 T cell receptor beta chains presented below share a single source sample, sequenced in a study of OX40 agonist ivuxolimab in advanced cancers. Some clones are missing from TCRdb's copy, which holds only in-frame ones; the method was immunoSEQ multiplex PCR. Among 65,000 to 95,000 clones listed, about 92% were seen once. The specimen was CD4+ or CD8+ T cells sorted from blood, collected in a trial of the OX40 agonist ivuxolimab. All receptors derive from an adult with an advanced solid tumor such as melanoma, head and neck, liver or kidney cancer.

The J gene is TRBJ1-5, the V gene TRBV4-1; D is possibly TRBD1 (5 bases). This CDR3 has 18 amino acids. The germline V gene has CDR1 MGHRA and CDR2 YSYEKL. The V end lost 0 bases, the J end lost 2 bases, and 17 bases lay between the germline ends. The CDR3 bases are TGCGCCAGCAGCCAAGATCCCGGGGGGGGGAGAGGCAATCAGCCCCAGCATTTT. This translates into CASSQDPGGGRGNQPQHF.

The chain couples TRBV4-3 to TRBJ1-1, with D maybe TRBD1 (5 bases). Trimming cost V 1 base and J 0 bases, with 9 bases left between them. Germline CDR1 LGHNA, CDR2 YSLEER. The CDR3 sequence is 15 residues long. The CDR3 loop is CASSQGVGVNTEAFF. CDR3 bases: TGCGCCAGCAGCCAAGGGGTAGGGGTGAACACTGAAGCTTTCTTT.

In its sample, this clone was seen once. This chain joins TRBV10-2 and TRBJ2-2; unclear D gene. Germline CDR1 and CDR2: WSHSY and SAAADI. The V end lost 5 bases, the J end lost 1 base, and 11 bases lay between the germline ends. The CDR3 contains 15 residues. CDR3 DNA sequence: TGCGCCAGCAGTCTGGGTTTTCGGAACACCGGGGAGCTGTTTTTT. Protein: CASSLGFRNTGELFF.

The rearrangement uses TRBV2 and TRBJ2-7; the D gene is possibly TRBD1 (6 bases). The CDR3 extends over 13 amino acids. In germline, CDR1 is SNHLY, CDR2 FYNNEI. Trimming took off 8 bases at V and 3 bases at J, with 14 bases between the two ends. This CDR3 is CASEDPGHYEQYF. The CDR3 DNA reads TGTGCCAGCGAGGACCCGGGACACTACGAGCAGTACTTC.

This sequence joins TRBV27 and TRBJ2-2; D might be TRBD2 (6 bases). This CDR3 region has 15 residues. CDR1 is MNHEY, CDR2 SMNVEV, per germline (reference sequence). V dropped 3 bases and J dropped 2 bases, with 10 bases sitting between them. The CDR3: CASSFPGRNTGELFF. The CDR3 DNA is TGTGCCAGCAGTTTTCCCGGGAGAAACACCGGGGAGCTGTTTTTT.

With regard to this clone: This sample includes further DNA sequences coding for the same CDR3. The V call is TRBV5-4, the J call TRBJ2-1; the D gene is possibly TRBD1 (5 bases). The CDR3 is 13 residues long. Germline V gives CDR1 SGHNT, CDR2 YYREEE (reference sequence). V was cut by 4 bases and J by 3 bases, with 8 bases left in between. CDR3 loop: CASSLDSYNEQFF. The CDR3 bases are TGTGCCAGCAGCCTCGACAGCTACAATGAGCAGTTCTTC.

This clone was seen a handful of times. The CDR3: CASSPVTGNSYEQYF. CDR3 in DNA: TGTGCCAGCAGCCCGGTAACGGGCAACTCCTACGAGCAGTACTTC. The genes are TRBV11-2 and TRBJ2-7; D not certain. The CDR3 runs to 15 residues. Trimming stripped 5 bases from V and 0 bases from J, with 14 bases between. Germline CDR1 and CDR2: SGHAT and FQNNGV.

This clone was recorded only once. The rearrangement links TRBV11-2 to TRBJ2-5; tentatively, D is TRBD2 (6 bases). The V end was cut by 5 bases, the J end by 4 bases, with 14 bases between. The CDR3 extends over 14 amino acids. Germline loops: CDR1 SGHAT, CDR2 FQNNGV. The CDR3 sequence is CASSRRGRAETQYF. The CDR3 region has the DNA TGTGCCAGCAGCCGGAGGGGCAGGGCAGAGACCCAGTACTTC.

Regarding this clone: This sample includes further DNA sequences coding for the same CDR3. The chain joins TRBV7-2 to TRBJ2-5; 7 nucleotides align to TRBD2. This CDR3 spans 14 amino acids. The trim removed 3 bases at V and 5 bases at J, leaving 6 bases unmatched. Germline V gives CDR1 SGHTA, CDR2 FQGNSA. CDR3 coding DNA: TGTGCCAGCAGCTTCGGGCTAGCGGTCGAGACCCAGTACTTC. It is translated as CASSFGLAVETQYF.

This chain links TRBV10-2 with TRBJ2-1, with a tentative D call TRBD2 (5 bases). V was cut by 3 bases and J by 5 bases, with 14 bases left in between. The germline CDR1 and CDR2 sequences are WSHSY and SAAADI. This CDR3 is 15 amino acids long. This chain's CDR3 is CASSDRGLHDNEQFF. The CDR3 DNA reads as TGCGCCAGCAGTGATCGCGGGTTACATGACAATGAGCAGTTCTTC.

V usage is TRBV4-1 and J usage is TRBJ2-1; 7 bases line up with TRBD2. This CDR3 has 17 amino acids. Germline CDR1 is MGHRA and CDR2 is YSYEKL. Trimming at V came to 2 bases and at J to 5 bases, leaving 12 bases not matched to a gene. The CDR3 sequence is CASSQRLATSSHNEQFF. The CDR3 DNA reads as TGCGCCAGCAGCCAAAGATTGGCGACTAGCAGTCACAATGAGCAGTTCTTC.

The chain is built from TRBV6-6 and TRBJ2-7; tentative D call: TRBD2 (6 bases). V was trimmed by 5 bases and J by 0 bases, leaving 8 bases between them. Germline loops: CDR1 MNHNY, CDR2 SVGAGI (reference sequence). The CDR3 is 13 residues long. The CDR3 spells CASSGTGSYEQYF. The CDR3 nucleotides read TGTGCCAGCAGTGGGACTGGCTCCTACGAGCAGTACTTC.

The rearrangement joins TRBV7-9 to TRBJ2-3; 7 bases align to TRBD2. The germline gives CDR1 SEHNR, CDR2 FQNEAQ (reference sequence). The CDR3 contains 16 residues. The V and J ends lost 0 bases and 4 bases, in that order; junction bases with no gene match: 7. The chain's CDR3 is CASSLALGGSPDTQYF. Written as DNA, the CDR3 is TGTGCCAGCAGCTTAGCGCTTGGCGGGAGCCCAGATACGCAGTATTTT. Full variable domain (remainder filled in from reference TRBV7-9 and TRBJ2-3): DTGVSQNPRHKITKRGQNVTFRCDPISEHNRLYWYRQTLGQGPEFLTYFQNEAQLEKSRLLSDRFSAERPKGSFSTLEIQRTEQGDSAMYLCASSLALGGSPDTQYFGPGTRLTVL.

The chain couples TRBV5-4 to TRBJ1-6; TRBD1 agrees at 8 bases. Trimming took 1 base from V and 6 from J; bases not matched to a gene: 12. The CDR3 is 18 amino acids. CDR1 SGHNT and CDR2 YYREEE come from the germline V gene (reference sequence). CDR3 protein: CASSLIRDRYQTNSPLHF. CDR3 nucleotide sequence: TGTGCCAGCAGCTTGATTCGGGACAGGTACCAGACTAATTCACCCCTCCACTTT.

The chain is built from TRBV28 and TRBJ1-2; 11 bases are a match to TRBD1. V trimming: 6 bases; J trimming: 8 bases; junction bases outside the gene matches: 5. The CDR3 consists of 13 residues. Germline CDR1 is MDHEN and CDR2 is SYDVKM. Written as DNA, the CDR3 is TGTGCCAGCAGCAGGGACAGGGGGAGAGGCTACACCTTC. Its protein is CASSRDRGRGYTF.

The chain recombines TRBV6-1 with TRBJ2-5; 10 positions match TRBD1. The CDR3 has 14 amino acids. The germline CDR1 and CDR2 sequences are MNHNS and SASEGT. Germline trimming cut 5 bases from V and 1 base from J; bases unmatched to any gene: 1. The CDR3, as DNA: TGTGCCAGCAGTAGGGACAGGGGCCAAGAGACCCAGTACTTC. Translated: CASSRDRGQETQYF.

V usage is TRBV7-9 and J usage is TRBJ2-3; TRBD1 might be the D (5 bases). The ends were cut back, 5 bases at V and 2 bases at J, with 11 bases in the middle. Germline lookup yields CDR1 SEHNR and CDR2 FQNEAQ (reference sequence). The CDR3 is made up of 14 amino acids. The CDR3 reads CASSIDRYTDTQYF. The CDR3 nucleotides are TGTGCCAGCAGCATAGACAGATACACAGATACGCAGTATTTT.

This clone has just one count. V and J are TRBV7-2 and TRBJ2-2; 7 positions match TRBD1. The CDR3 covers 15 residues. In germline, CDR1 is SGHTA, CDR2 FQGNSA. The J segment lost 5 bases and the V segment lost 6 bases, leaving 9 bases of the junction unmatched. The CDR3 is CASRLAGGRTGELFF. In DNA, the CDR3 is TGTGCCAGCAGGCTAGCAGGGGGTCGGACCGGGGAGCTGTTTTTT.

CDR3 in DNA: TGTGCCAGCAGTTCTGGGACTAGCGGGGCCCACGAGCAGTACTTC. Protein product: CASSSGTSGAHEQYF. This chain uses TRBV6-6 with TRBJ2-7, with 13 positions matching TRBD2. This CDR3 has 15 amino acids. The germline CDR1 and CDR2 sequences are MNHNY and SVGAGI (reference sequence). After removal of 4 bases from V and 5 bases from J, the junction contained 5 bases not matched to a gene.

The table lists this clone with a few counts. V usage is TRBV29-1 and J usage is TRBJ1-1; tentative D call: TRBD1 (5 bases). Germline assignment: CDR1 SQVTM and CDR2 ANQGSEA. V shed 2 bases and J shed 4 bases, with 11 bases lying between them. CDR3 size: 13 residues. The CDR3 region is CSVEWGTGTEAFF. CDR3 nucleotide sequence: TGCAGCGTTGAATGGGGCACTGGCACTGAAGCTTTCTTT.

Turning to this clone: One junction end does not reproduce the germline sequence, and a read error may be involved. This chain connects TRBV7-2 to TRBJ1-6; possible D gene TRBD1, 6 bases. In germline, CDR1 is SGHTA, CDR2 FQGNSA. This CDR3 is built from 15 residues. The CDR3 nucleotides are TGTGCCAGCAGCTTAGCGGGGGCGCATAACTCACCCCTCCACTTT. As protein: CASSLAGAHNSPLHF.

The chain employs TRBV7-2 and TRBJ2-1; no clear D gene. The CDR3 is made up of 12 amino acids. V gave up 5 bases and J gave up 10 bases, with 12 bases separating them. CDR1 and CDR2 from the germline V gene are SGHTA and FQGNSA. The CDR3 protein is CASSIPRREQFF. The DNA for the CDR3 is TGTGCCAGCAGCATACCTAGGCGGGAGCAGTTCTTC. Together with reference TRBV7-2 and TRBJ2-1, the CDR3 gives the full variable domain: GAGVSQSPSNKVTEKGKDVELRCDPISGHTALYWYRQSLGQGLEFLIYFQGNSAPDKSGLPSDRFSAERTGGSVSTLTIQRTQQEDSAVYLCASSIPRREQFFGPGTRLTVL.

The V call is TRBV7-2, the J call TRBJ2-3; 9 nucleotides match TRBD2. Per germline, CDR1 SGHTA and CDR2 FQGNSA. This CDR3 is 16 amino acids long. V trimming: 5 bases; J trimming: 1 base; junction bases outside the gene matches: 7. The CDR3 nucleotides are TGTGCCAGCAGCGAGGCGGGAGGGGAAGGCACAGATACGCAGTATTTT. This gives the protein CASSEAGGEGTDTQYF.

The chain carries TRBV18 and TRBJ2-1; 7 nucleotides align to TRBD1. V gave up 3 bases and J gave up 5 bases; unmatched junction bases: 4. The CDR3 runs 14 residues. In germline, CDR1 is KGHSH, CDR2 LQKENI. In DNA, the CDR3 is TGTGCCAGCTCACCGTCCAGGGGGAACAATGAGCAGTTCTTC. It yields the protein CASSPSRGNNEQFF.

The CDR3 here is CASSSQSGTNLFF. The CDR3 DNA follows: TGTGCCAGCAGCTCTCAATCGGGGACAAATCTGTTTTTT. The chain employs TRBV7-9 and TRBJ1-4; TRBD1 is a possible D gene (6 bases). Germline V CDR1 and CDR2: SEHNR, FQNEAQ (reference sequence). This CDR3 spans 13 amino acids. V was cut by 4 bases and J by 14 bases, with 17 bases left in between.

The CDR3 sequence: CAISRQAENTEAFF. As DNA, the CDR3 is TGTGCCATCAGCAGACAGGCCGAGAACACTGAAGCTTTCTTT. V gene TRBV10-3 combines with J gene TRBJ1-1, with D perhaps TRBD1 (6 bases). The CDR3 covers 14 residues. V was trimmed by 6 bases and J by 1 base, leaving 12 bases between them. CDR1 ENHRY and CDR2 SYGVKD come from the germline V gene.

This chain joins TRBV9 and TRBJ2-5, with 8 bases lining up with TRBD2. Germline values: CDR1 SGDLS, CDR2 YYNGEE. The CDR3 has 13 residues. Losses at the gene ends were 5 bases for V and 1 base for J; bases not matched to a gene: 1. The chain's CDR3 is CASRREGQETQYF. CDR3 sequence (DNA): TGTGCCAGCAGACGGGAGGGCCAAGAGACCCAGTACTTC.

The genes are TRBV28 and TRBJ2-5; TRBD2 is a possible D gene (6 bases). With 3 bases removed from V and 2 bases from J, the gap between germline ends came to 10 bases. The germline gives CDR1 MDHEN, CDR2 SYDVKM. The CDR3 extends over 14 amino acids. CDR3 region: CASSFGGQQETQYF. CDR3 bases: TGTGCCAGCAGTTTTGGAGGGCAGCAAGAGACCCAGTACTTC.

This clone came up once. CDR3 in DNA: TGTGCCAGCAGTAAAGGGACAGACTACGAGCAGTACTTC. Translated, it gives CASSKGTDYEQYF. The rearrangement joins TRBV6-6 to TRBJ2-7, with 7 positions matching TRBD1. Germline assignment: CDR1 MNHNY and CDR2 SVGAGI (reference sequence). The V and J ends lost 5 bases and 3 bases, in that order; junction bases with no gene match: 4. The length of the CDR3 is 13 residues.

There are a few counts of this clone. The gene calls are TRBV18 and TRBJ2-5, with TRBD2 matching 13 bases. This CDR3 has 15 residues. V trimming: 2 bases; J trimming: 7 bases; junction bases outside the gene matches: 4. Looked up from germline, CDR1 is KGHSH and CDR2 is LQKENI. Here the CDR3 DNA reads TGTGCCAGCTCACCAGGACTAGCGGGAGATGGGACCCAGTACTTC. Protein: CASSPGLAGDGTQYF.